This entry lists 4 T cell receptor beta chains sequenced from one sample in a study of glioma-infiltrating T cells. Using RNA template, CDR3s of TCR alpha and beta were amplified with iRepertoire arm-PCR. TCRdb used MiXCR to reprocess the multiplex PCR reads, holding one entry per CDR3 protein. In the table there are some 160,000 distinct CDR3 sequences, more than 35% of which are singletons. The sequencing input was glioma tissue, nonneoplastic brain tissue, or PBMCs (not recorded which). The receptors come from a human donor with low-grade glioma or glioblastoma, undergoing nonglioma brain surgery, or in good health (not recorded which).

The V gene is TRBV2, the J gene TRBJ2-7; 8 bases agree with TRBD2. Germline CDR1 is SNHLY and CDR2 is FYNNEI. The CDR3 runs to 17 residues. The junction had 16 bases not matched to a gene; V was cut back by 5 bases and J by 4 bases. CDR3 protein: CASSRTLTGTRDYEQYF. Written as DNA, the CDR3 is TGTGCCAGCAGTAGAACCCTAACTGGGACTAGAGATTACGAGCAGTACTTC.

This chain joins TRBV6-6 and TRBJ1-2; D not resolved. Germline-derived CDR1 and CDR2 are MNHNY and SVGAGI (reference sequence). This CDR3 has 15 amino acids. The germline V and J ends were trimmed by 5 bases and 7 bases, with 20 bases remaining between them. CDR3 sequence reads: CASSRGYLLGCGYTF. The CDR3 DNA reads TGTGCCAGCAGTCGAGGATATCTTCTGGGCTGTGGCTACACCTTC.

On this clonotype itself: One base away lies a much larger clone, so this may be a sequencing read error. The chain joins TRBV15 to TRBJ2-3; D remains ambiguous. Germline V gives CDR1 LNHNV, CDR2 YYDKDF (reference sequence). The CDR3 has 14 residues. The V and J ends lost 5 bases and 2 bases respectively, with 11 bases between them. CDR3 sequence: CATSPLLNTDTQYF. CDR3 sequence (DNA): TGTGCCACCAGCCCACTACTGAACACAGATACGCAGTATTTT.

This clonotype has only a few counts. This rearrangement joins TRBV29-1 to TRBJ2-1, with 11 bases aligning to TRBD2. This CDR3 comprises 16 residues. Trimming cost V 5 bases and J 0 bases; bases outside gene matches: 6. CDR1 and CDR2 from the germline V gene are SQVTM and ANQGSEA. CDR3 loop: CSVTGLAGSSYNEQFF. Written as DNA, the CDR3 is TGCAGCGTTACCGGACTAGCGGGTAGCTCCTACAATGAGCAGTTCTTC.